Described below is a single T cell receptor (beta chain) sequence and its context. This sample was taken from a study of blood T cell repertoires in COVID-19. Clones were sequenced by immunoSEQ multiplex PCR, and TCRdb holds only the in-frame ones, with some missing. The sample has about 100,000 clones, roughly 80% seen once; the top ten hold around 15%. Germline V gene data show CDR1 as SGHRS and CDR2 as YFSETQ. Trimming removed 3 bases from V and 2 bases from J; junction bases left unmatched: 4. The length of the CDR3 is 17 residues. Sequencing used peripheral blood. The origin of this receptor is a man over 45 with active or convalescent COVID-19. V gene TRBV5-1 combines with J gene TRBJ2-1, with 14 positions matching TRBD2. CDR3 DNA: TGCGCCAGCAGCTACCGACTAGCGGGAGGGACCTACAATGAGCAGTTCTTC. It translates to CASSYRLAGGTYNEQFF.